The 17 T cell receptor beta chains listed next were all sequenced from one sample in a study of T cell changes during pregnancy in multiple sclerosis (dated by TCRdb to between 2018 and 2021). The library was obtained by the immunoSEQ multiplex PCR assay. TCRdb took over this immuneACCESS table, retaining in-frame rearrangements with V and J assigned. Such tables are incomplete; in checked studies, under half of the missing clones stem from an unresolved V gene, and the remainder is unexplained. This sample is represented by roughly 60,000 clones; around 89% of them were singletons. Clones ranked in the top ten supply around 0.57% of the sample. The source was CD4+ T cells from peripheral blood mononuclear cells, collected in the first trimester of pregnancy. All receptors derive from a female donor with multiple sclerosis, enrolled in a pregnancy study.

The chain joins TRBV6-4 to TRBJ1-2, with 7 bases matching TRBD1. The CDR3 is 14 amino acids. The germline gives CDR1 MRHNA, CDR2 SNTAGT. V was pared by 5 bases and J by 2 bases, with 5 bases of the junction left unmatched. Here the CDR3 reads CASSPSQGNYGYTF. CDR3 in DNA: TGTGCCAGCAGTCCCTCACAGGGGAACTATGGCTACACCTTC.

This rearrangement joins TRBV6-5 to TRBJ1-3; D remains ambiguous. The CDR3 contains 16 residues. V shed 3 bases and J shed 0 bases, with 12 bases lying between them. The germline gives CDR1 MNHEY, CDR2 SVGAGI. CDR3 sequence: CASSYGEQTSGNTIYF. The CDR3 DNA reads TGTGCCAGCAGTTATGGGGAGCAGACCTCTGGAAACACCATATATTTT.

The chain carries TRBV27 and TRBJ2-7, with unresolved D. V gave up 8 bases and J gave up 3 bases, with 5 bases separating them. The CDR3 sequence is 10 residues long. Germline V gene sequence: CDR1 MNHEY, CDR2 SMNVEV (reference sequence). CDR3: CASGDYEQYF. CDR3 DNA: TGTGCCAGCGGAGACTACGAGCAGTACTTC.

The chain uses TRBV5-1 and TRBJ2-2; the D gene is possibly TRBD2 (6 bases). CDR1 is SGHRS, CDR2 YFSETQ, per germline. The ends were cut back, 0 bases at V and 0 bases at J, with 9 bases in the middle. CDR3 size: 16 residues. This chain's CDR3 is CASSLAGGANTGELFF. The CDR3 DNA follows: TGCGCCAGCAGCTTGGCGGGCGGGGCGAACACCGGGGAGCTGTTTTTT.

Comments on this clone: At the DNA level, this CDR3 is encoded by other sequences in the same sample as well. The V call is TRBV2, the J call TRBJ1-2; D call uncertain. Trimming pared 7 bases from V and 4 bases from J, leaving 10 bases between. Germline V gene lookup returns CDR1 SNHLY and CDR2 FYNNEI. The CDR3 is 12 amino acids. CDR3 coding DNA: TGTGCCAGCACCGAGGAGGGCTATGGCTACACCTTC. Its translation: CASTEEGYGYTF.

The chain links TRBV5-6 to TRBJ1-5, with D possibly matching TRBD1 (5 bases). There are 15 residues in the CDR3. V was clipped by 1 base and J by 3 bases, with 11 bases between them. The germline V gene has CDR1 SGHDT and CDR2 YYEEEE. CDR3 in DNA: TGTGCCAGCAGCTTGTACAGGCAAATCAATCAGCCCCAGCATTTT. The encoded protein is CASSLYRQINQPQHF. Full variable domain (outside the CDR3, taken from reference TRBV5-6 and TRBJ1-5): DAGVTQSPTHLIKTRGQQVTLRCSPKSGHDTVSWYQQALGQGPQFIFQYYEEEERQRGNFPDRFSGHQFPNYSSELNVNALLLGDSALYLCASSLYRQINQPQHFGDGTRLSIL.

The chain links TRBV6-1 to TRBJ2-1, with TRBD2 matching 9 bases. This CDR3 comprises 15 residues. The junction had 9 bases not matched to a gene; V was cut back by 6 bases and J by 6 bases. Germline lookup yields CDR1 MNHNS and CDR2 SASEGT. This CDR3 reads CASSPRTSAVNEQFF. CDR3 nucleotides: TGTGCCAGCAGCCCAAGGACTAGCGCCGTCAATGAGCAGTTCTTC.

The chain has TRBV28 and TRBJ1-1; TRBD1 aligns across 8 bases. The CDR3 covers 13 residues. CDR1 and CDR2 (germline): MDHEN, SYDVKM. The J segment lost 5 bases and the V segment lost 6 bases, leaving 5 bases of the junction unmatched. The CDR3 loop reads CASRAQGGTEAFF. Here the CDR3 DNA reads TGTGCCAGCAGAGCACAGGGGGGGACTGAAGCTTTCTTT.

This CDR3 reads CASSLLKVTGNYGYTF. Here the CDR3 DNA reads TGCGCCAGCAGCTTACTCAAGGTGACGGGAAACTATGGCTACACCTTC. The chain has TRBV5-1 and TRBJ1-2; D gene unclear. The CDR3 consists of 16 residues. CDR1 SGHRS and CDR2 YFSETQ come from the germline V gene. V gave up 2 bases and J gave up 2 bases, with 16 bases separating them.

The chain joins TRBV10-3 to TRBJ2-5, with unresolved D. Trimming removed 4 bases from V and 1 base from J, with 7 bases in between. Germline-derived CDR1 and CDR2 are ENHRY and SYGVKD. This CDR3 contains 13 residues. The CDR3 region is CAISVNSQETQYF. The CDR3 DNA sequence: TGTGCCATCAGTGTGAACAGCCAAGAGACCCAGTACTTC.

The CDR3 nucleotides read TGCGCCAGCAGCCAACCCAAAGAGGGGACTAGAGGAATTGCGCAGTATTTT. It yields the protein CASSQPKEGTRGIAQYF. The J gene is TRBJ2-3, the V gene TRBV4-1; 8 positions match TRBD2. Trimming removed 2 bases from V and 10 bases from J; junction bases left unmatched: 17. CDR1 MGHRA and CDR2 YSYEKL come from the germline V gene. CDR3 size: 17 residues.

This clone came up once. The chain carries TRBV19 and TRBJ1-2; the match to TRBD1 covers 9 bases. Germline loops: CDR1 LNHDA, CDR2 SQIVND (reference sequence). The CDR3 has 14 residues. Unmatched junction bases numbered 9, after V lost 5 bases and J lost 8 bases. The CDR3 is CASSSPGQGVGYTF. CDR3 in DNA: TGTGCCAGTAGTTCCCCGGGACAGGGCGTCGGCTACACCTTC.

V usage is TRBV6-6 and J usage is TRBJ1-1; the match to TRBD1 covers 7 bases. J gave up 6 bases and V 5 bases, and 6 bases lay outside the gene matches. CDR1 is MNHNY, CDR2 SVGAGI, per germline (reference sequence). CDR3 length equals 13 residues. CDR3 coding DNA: TGTGCCAGCAGTCGCGACAGGGAGGCTGAAGCTTTCTTT. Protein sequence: CASSRDREAEAFF.

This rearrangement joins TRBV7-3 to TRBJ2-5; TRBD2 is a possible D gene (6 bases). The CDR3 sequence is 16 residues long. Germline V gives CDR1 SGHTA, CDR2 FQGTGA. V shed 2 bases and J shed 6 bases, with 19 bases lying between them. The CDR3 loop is CASSLESRAGRQTQYF. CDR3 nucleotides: TGTGCCAGCAGCTTAGAAAGTAGGGCAGGGAGGCAGACCCAGTACTTC.

CDR3 protein: CASRSGRFFNEQFF. The CDR3, as DNA: TGTGCCAGTAGATCGGGAAGGTTTTTCAATGAGCAGTTCTTC. The chain employs TRBV19 and TRBJ2-1; a weak D match, TRBD2 (5 bases). V was cut by 6 bases and J by 6 bases, with 15 bases left in between. The CDR3 has 14 residues. Germline V lookup: CDR1 LNHDA, CDR2 SQIVND (reference sequence).

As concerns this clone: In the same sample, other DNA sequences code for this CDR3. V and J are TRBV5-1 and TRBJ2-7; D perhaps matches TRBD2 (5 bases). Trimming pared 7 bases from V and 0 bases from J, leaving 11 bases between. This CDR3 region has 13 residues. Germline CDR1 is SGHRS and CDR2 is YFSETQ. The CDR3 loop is CASRRAVSYEQYF. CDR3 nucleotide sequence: TGCGCCAGCCGGCGGGCGGTCTCCTACGAGCAGTACTTC.

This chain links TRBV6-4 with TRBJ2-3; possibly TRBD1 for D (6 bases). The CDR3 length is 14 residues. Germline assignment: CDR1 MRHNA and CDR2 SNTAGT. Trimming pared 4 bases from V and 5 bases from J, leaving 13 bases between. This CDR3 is CASSANRVGDTQYF. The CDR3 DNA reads TGTGCCAGCAGTGCGAACAGGGTTGGAGATACGCAGTATTTT.